The source of this T cell receptor beta chain is a study of cytotoxic CD8 clonotypes in ibrutinib-treated CLL. At the level of the study: Among responders, roughly 24 were partial and 2 complete; after median approximately six years, roughly 14 stayed remitted and some twelve progressed.

Sequencing was performed with immunoSEQ multiplex PCR; in TCRdb, only in-frame clones are kept and a portion is missing. The table includes about 150,000 clones, approximately 80% detected once. The CDR3 has 16 residues. In germline, CDR1 is MDHEN, CDR2 SYDVKM. V was shortened by 6 bases and J by 0 bases, with 12 bases between the two germline ends. The genes are TRBV28 and TRBJ2-6, with a tentative D call TRBD1 (6 bases). The starting material was PBMCs, obtained after 24 months of ibrutinib treatment. This TCR was recovered from a human donor with chronic lymphocytic leukemia. For the CDR3, the DNA is TGTGCCAGCAGCGACAGGTGGAGCTCTGGGGCCAACGTCCTGACTTTC. As protein: CASSDRWSSGANVLTF. Combining the CDR3 with reference TRBV28 and TRBJ2-6 gives the whole variable domain DVKVTQSSRYLVKRTGEKVFLECVQDMDHENMFWYRQDPGLGLRLIYFSYDVKMKEKGDIPEGYSVSREKKERFSLILESASTNQTSMYLCASSDRWSSGANVLTFGAGSRLTVL.